This is a list of T cell receptor beta chains from one sample in a study of blood T cell repertoires in COVID-19. Clones were sequenced by immunoSEQ multiplex PCR, and TCRdb holds only the in-frame ones, with some missing. Here the sample spans 300,000 to 400,000 clones, about 90% being singletons. Input material: peripheral blood. The source of these receptors is a woman between 50 and 59 years old with COVID-19, enrolled during active disease. The CDR3 runs from the conserved cysteine through the conserved F or W. D genes are given only for firm matches. Clone size, where shown, is once, few, many, or a class for clones that have expanded.

>TRBJ2-7|TRBV29-1|-|TRBD2
CSAGGSSYEQYF
TGCAGCGCCGGCGGGAGCTCCTACGAGCAGTACTTC
>TRBJ1-3|TRBV9|-|-
CASSVRQGNTIYF
TGTGCCAGCAGCGTACGACAGGGAAACACCATATATTTT
>TRBJ1-4|TRBV12-3/TRBV12-4|once|TRBD1
CASSSLDRGKLFF
TGTGCCAGCAGTTCCCTCGACAGGGGAAAACTGTTTTTT
>TRBJ2-2|TRBV24-1|once|TRBD1
CATSETGTANTGELFF
TGTGCCACCAGTGAGACCGGGACAGCGAACACCGGGGAGCTGTTTTTT
>TRBJ2-5|TRBV7-6|-|TRBD2
CASSLAGGTQETQYF
TGTGCCAGCAGTCTAGCGGGAGGGACCCAAGAGACCCAGTACTTC
>TRBJ2-1|TRBV5-1|-|TRBD2
CASSSGTSGRGHHEQFF
TGCGCCAGCAGCTCCGGGACTAGCGGGAGAGGGCACCATGAGCAGTTCTTC
>TRBJ2-5|TRBV7-6|-|TRBD2
CASSQGLAGVGQETQYF
TGTGCCAGCAGCCAGGGACTAGCGGGAGTGGGTCAAGAGACCCAGTACTTC
>TRBJ2-7|TRBV5-5|-|TRBD2
CASSLGPGRAYEQYF
TGTGCCAGCAGCTTGGGTCCGGGGAGGGCCTACGAGCAGTACTTC
>TRBJ2-3|TRBV2|once|TRBD1
CASSDTSGTGITDTQYF
TGTGCCAGCAGTGACACCTCCGGGACAGGTATAACAGATACGCAGTATTTT
>TRBJ1-6|TRBV30|-|TRBD1
CAWSADRGVSPLHF
TGTGCCTGGAGTGCCGACAGGGGGGTCTCACCCCTCCACTTT